This TCR beta chain was identified in a study of blood T cell repertoires in COVID-19. Clones were read by immunoSEQ multiplex PCR, and TCRdb kept only the in-frame ones, dropping some. The repertoire holds about 190,000 clones, with around nine tenths as singletons. The CDR3 sequence is 14 residues long. The germline V gene has CDR1 SGHVS and CDR2 FQNEAQ. Trimming cost V 5 bases and J 1 base, with 12 bases left between them. Sequences were obtained from peripheral blood. The chain uses TRBV7-8 and TRBJ2-7; no clear D. The source is a man aged 25-45 years with acute or convalescent COVID-19. Here the CDR3 DNA reads TGTGCCAGCAGCGTGCTCAGGAAATCCTACGAGCAGTACTTC. Translating it yields CASSVLRKSYEQYF.